The 8 T cell receptor beta chains below all came from one sample that was sequenced in a study of blood T cell repertoires in COVID-19. The method was immunoSEQ multiplex PCR; TCRdb's version includes in-frame clones alone and lacks a portion of them. The repertoire consists of some 130,000 clones, with more than 75% occurring once and the leading ten covering 11%. Sample: peripheral blood. These receptors came from a woman aged 70 to 79 with COVID-19, enrolled during active disease.

The chain employs TRBV29-1 and TRBJ2-1; 7 positions match TRBD2. Germline values: CDR1 SQVTM, CDR2 ANQGSEA. This CDR3 is built from 16 residues. V gave up 3 bases and J gave up 8 bases; unmatched junction bases: 16. CDR3 DNA: TGCAGCGTTGATCGGATCGGCGGGGGATCGGGCGATGAGCAGTTCTTC. Translating it yields CSVDRIGGGSGDEQFF.

CDR3 DNA: TGTGCCAGTGGGGAGGGCCGTGGCTACACCTTC. Translation gives CASGEGRGYTF. The chain joins TRBV19 to TRBJ1-2; D remains unclear. Germline assignment: CDR1 LNHDA and CDR2 SQIVND (reference sequence). Trimming left V 8 bases short and J 7 bases short, with 11 bases between. The CDR3 has 11 residues.

The chain is built from TRBV2 and TRBJ1-4, with TRBD1 matching 7 bases. Per the germline V gene, CDR1 is SNHLY and CDR2 is FYNNEI. The CDR3 contains 14 residues. Trimming at V came to 5 bases and at J to 3 bases, leaving 3 bases not matched to a gene. CDR3 residues: CASSKTGPNEKLFF. The CDR3 region has the DNA TGTGCCAGCAGTAAGACAGGGCCTAATGAAAAACTGTTTTTT.

The chain employs TRBV10-2 and TRBJ2-7; weak D call: TRBD1 (8 bases). This CDR3 contains 16 residues. Germline V gives CDR1 WSHSY, CDR2 SAAADI. Trimming shortened V by 6 bases and J by 2 bases, and 20 bases separated the two germline ends. The DNA for the CDR3 is TGCGCCAGCAGGGGACAGGTGGGGGAGGGGACCTACGAGCAGTACTTC. Its protein is CASRGQVGEGTYEQYF.

The chain recombines TRBV28 with TRBJ2-5; the match to TRBD2 covers 7 bases. Looked up from germline, CDR1 is MDHEN and CDR2 is SYDVKM. The CDR3 contains 16 residues. After removal of 4 bases from V and 3 bases from J, the junction contained 11 bases not matched to a gene. The DNA of the CDR3 is TGTGCCAGCAGTTATCTATTTGCGGGGGAGGAAGAGACCCAGTACTTC. Protein product: CASSYLFAGEEETQYF.

The J gene is TRBJ2-1, the V gene TRBV11-2; TRBD2 matches 11 bases. This CDR3 has 18 residues. Germline CDR1 reads SGHAT; CDR2 reads FQNNGV. V trimming: 4 bases; J trimming: 0 bases; junction bases outside the gene matches: 8. The CDR3 bases are TGTGCCAGCAGCTCCTCTAGCGGGGGGTCTAGCTCCTACAATGAGCAGTTCTTC. Protein sequence: CASSSSSGGSSSYNEQFF.

The genes are TRBV5-6 and TRBJ1-5, with 7 bases aligning to TRBD1. The CDR3 has 14 amino acids. Germline loops: CDR1 SGHDT, CDR2 YYEEEE. Unmatched junction bases numbered 7, after V lost 4 bases and J lost 6 bases. CDR3 in DNA: TGTGCCAGCAGCCTTACGACAGGGAGTCAGCCCCAGCATTTT. Translated: CASSLTTGSQPQHF.

V is TRBV27 and J is TRBJ2-1; no firm D call. V was trimmed by 0 bases and J by 0 bases, leaving 12 bases between them. This CDR3 has 17 amino acids. Germline loops: CDR1 MNHEY, CDR2 SMNVEV (reference sequence). The CDR3 DNA sequence: TGTGCCAGCAGTTTATCGACAAGCTCGAGCTCCTACAATGAGCAGTTCTTC. This sequence encodes CASSLSTSSSSYNEQFF.